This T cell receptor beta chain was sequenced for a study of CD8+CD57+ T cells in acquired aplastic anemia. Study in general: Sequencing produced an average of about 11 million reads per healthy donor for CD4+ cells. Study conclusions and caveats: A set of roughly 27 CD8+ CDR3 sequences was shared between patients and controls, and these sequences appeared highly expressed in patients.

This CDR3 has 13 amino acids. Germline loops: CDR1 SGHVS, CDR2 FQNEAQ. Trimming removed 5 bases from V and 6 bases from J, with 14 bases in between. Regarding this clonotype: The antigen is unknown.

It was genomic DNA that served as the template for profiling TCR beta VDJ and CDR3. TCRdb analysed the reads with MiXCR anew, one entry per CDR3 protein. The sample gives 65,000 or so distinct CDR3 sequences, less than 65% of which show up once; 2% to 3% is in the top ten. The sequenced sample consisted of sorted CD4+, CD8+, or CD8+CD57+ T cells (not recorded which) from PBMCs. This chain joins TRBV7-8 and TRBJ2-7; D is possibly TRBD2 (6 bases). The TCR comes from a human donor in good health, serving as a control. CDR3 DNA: TGTGCCAGCAGCCAGACTAGAATAGGCGAGCAGTACTTC. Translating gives CASSQTRIGEQYF.